Each of the 6 T cell receptor beta chains below was sequenced from the same sample in a study of cytomegalovirus exposure and HLA in healthy donors. The PCR made use of 60 Vbeta and 13 Jbeta primers. The assay was immunoSEQ multiplex PCR, and TCRdb's table has in-frame clones only and misses some. The data contain about 150,000 clones, 60% to 80% of them singletons. Sequences were obtained from PBMCs. These receptors all stem from a woman aged 40 to 49 in good health and CMV-seronegative.

This clone was seen only a few times. The chain links TRBV7-6 to TRBJ1-2; 9 positions agree with TRBD1. Germline V lookup: CDR1 SGHVS, CDR2 FNYEAQ. The CDR3 covers 15 residues. The ends lost 5 bases at V and 8 bases at J; junction bases unmatched: 12. In DNA, the CDR3 is TGTGCCAGCAGCAAGGGGACAGGGAGTCTACAGGGCTACACCTTC. Translated: CASSKGTGSLQGYTF.

The genes are TRBV11-2 and TRBJ2-1, with D possibly matching TRBD1 (5 bases). From germline, CDR1 is SGHAT and CDR2 FQNNGV. Trimming removed 1 base from V and 4 bases from J, with 8 bases in between. The CDR3 is made up of 14 amino acids. The CDR3: CASSLGGSYNEQFF. DNA for the CDR3: TGTGCCAGCAGCTTAGGGGGCTCTTACAATGAGCAGTTCTTC.

This chain joins TRBV5-6 and TRBJ2-2, with D possibly TRBD1 on 7 matching bases. Germline loops: CDR1 SGHDT, CDR2 YYEEEE. CDR3 size: 16 residues. V lost 5 bases and J 4 bases, leaving 18 bases between the germline ends. CDR3 sequence: CASRSSGGGRTGELFF. DNA for the CDR3: TGTGCCAGCAGGTCCTCAGGGGGAGGTCGCACCGGGGAGCTGTTTTTT.

Only a few counts were recorded for this clone. This rearrangement joins TRBV5-1 to TRBJ1-1; tentative D call: TRBD1 (5 bases). The CDR3 loop spans 14 amino acids. Germline lookup yields CDR1 SGHRS and CDR2 YFSETQ. The V gene lost 5 bases and the J gene lost 7 bases, with 18 bases spanning the gap. Here the CDR3 reads CASSRQRSTIEAFF. CDR3 DNA: TGCGCCAGCAGTAGACAGCGTAGTACTATTGAAGCTTTCTTT. The full variable domain, with the rest looked up from reference TRBV5-1 and TRBJ1-1, is KAGVTQTPRYLIKTRGQQVTLSCSPISGHRSVSWYQQTPGQGLQFLFEYFSETQRNKGNFPGRFSGRQFSNSRSEMNVSTLELGDSALYLCASSRQRSTIEAFFGQGTRLTVV.

A note on this clone: A junction end diverges from the germline sequence, so it may reflect a read error. This chain connects TRBV7-9 to TRBJ2-5; no firm D call. The germline gives CDR1 SEHNR, CDR2 FQNEAQ (reference sequence). This CDR3 has 12 amino acids. The CDR3 sequence is CSSSLRWETQYF. For the CDR3, the DNA is TGTTCCAGCAGCTTGCGCTGGGAGACCCAGTACTTC. Looking up the rest from reference TRBV7-9 and TRBJ2-5 gives the full variable domain: DTGVSQNPRHKITKRGQNVTFRCDPISEHNRLYWYRQTLGQGPEFLTYFQNEAQLEKSRLLSDRFSAERPKGSFSTLEIQRTEQGDSAMYLCSSSLRWETQYFGPGTRLLVL.

The V gene is TRBV7-9, the J gene TRBJ1-2; 7 nucleotides match TRBD1. The CDR3 has 15 residues. The trim removed 5 bases at V and 4 bases at J, leaving 10 bases unmatched. The germline V gene encodes CDR1 SEHNR and CDR2 FQNEAQ (reference sequence). CDR3 DNA sequence: TGTGCCAGCAGCCAGAACCGACAGGGATCCTATGGCTACACCTTC. Translation gives CASSQNRQGSYGYTF.